This note documents a single T cell receptor (beta chain) sequence. The entry originates in a study of OX40 agonist ivuxolimab in advanced cancers. About the research overall: The drug used for patients, ivuxolimab, was an agonistic anti-OX40 (CD134) antibody. Among those treated, three patients had partial responses, one with hepatocellular carcinoma and two with cutaneous melanoma. People in dose escalation had one of these cancers: hepatocellular carcinoma, melanoma, renal cell or head and neck cancer.

TCRdb's table, derived via immunoSEQ multiplex PCR, lists solely in-frame clones and lacks some. The table lists about 140,000 clones, 75% to 95% of them singletons. The specimen was CD4+ or CD8+ T cells sorted from blood, collected in a trial of the OX40 agonist ivuxolimab. This sequence was found in an adult with an advanced solid tumor such as melanoma, head and neck, liver or kidney cancer.

CDR3 sequence: CASSPGVQETQYF. CDR3 sequence (DNA): TGTGCCAGCTCACCAGGGGTACAAGAGACCCAGTACTTC. J is TRBJ2-5 and V is TRBV18; D ambiguous. Germline lookup yields CDR1 KGHSH and CDR2 LQKENI. Trimming left V 2 bases short and J 2 bases short, with 6 bases between. This CDR3 spans 13 amino acids.